One and the same sample provided the 30 T cell receptor beta chains below, sequenced in a study of technical replicates of blood from a few donors (dated by TCRdb to 2016 to 2017). Preparation of the library involved the immunoSEQ multiplex PCR assay. TCRdb carries this immuneACCESS record with in-frame sequences only. Its versions omit some clonotypes, under half of them owing to an unresolved V gene in the studies checked, with the rest unexplained. A total of more than 65,000 clones appear in this sample, roughly 92% of them only once. The top ten constitute 0.4% to 0.5% of the sample. The specimen was T cells isolated from PBMCs. These TCRs come from a human donor in good health.

The chain combines TRBV28 with TRBJ2-6, with 9 bases that match TRBD2. J lost 0 bases, V lost 4 bases, and 19 bases had no gene match. Germline-derived CDR1 and CDR2 are MDHEN and SYDVKM. The CDR3 loop spans 22 amino acids. For the CDR3, the DNA is TGTGCCAGCAGTTCCGAAACCCCAGGGGAAAGCGGGAGGCCCTCTGGGGCCAACGTCCTGACTTTC. Residues: CASSSETPGESGRPSGANVLTF.

The V call is TRBV29-1, the J call TRBJ2-5; 9 bases line up with TRBD1. CDR1 is SQVTM, CDR2 ANQGSEA, per germline. V was pared by 4 bases and J by 1 base, with 4 bases of the junction left unmatched. The CDR3 totals 14 residues. CDR3 sequence (DNA): TGCAGCGTTGGCTGGACAGGGGCCCAAGAGACCCAGTACTTC. Its translation: CSVGWTGAQETQYF.

The chain combines TRBV15 with TRBJ1-1; no definite D call. V was cut by 0 bases and J by 7 bases, with 9 bases left in between. This CDR3 comprises 13 residues. Germline V gives CDR1 LNHNV, CDR2 YYDKDF (reference sequence). CDR3 region: CATSRDRGLEAFF. CDR3 coding DNA: TGTGCCACCAGCAGAGATAGAGGCCTTGAAGCTTTCTTT.

This clone was found once. V usage is TRBV5-6 and J usage is TRBJ2-4, with D possibly being TRBD1 (5 bases). The length of the CDR3 is 14 residues. Trimming stripped 3 bases from V and 0 bases from J, with 7 bases between. CDR1 SGHDT and CDR2 YYEEEE come from the germline V gene. CDR3 loop: CASSSTVAKNIQYF. The CDR3, as DNA: TGTGCCAGCAGCTCGACAGTAGCCAAAAACATTCAGTACTTC.

The chain links TRBV20-1 to TRBJ1-2; D remains unclear. The V end lost 3 bases, the J end lost 6 bases, and 2 bases lay between the germline ends. This CDR3 contains 9 residues. In germline, CDR1 is DFQATT, CDR2 SNEGSKA (reference sequence). CDR3: CSASDGYTF. In DNA form, the CDR3 reads TGCAGTGCTAGCGATGGCTACACCTTC.

V usage is TRBV7-8 and J usage is TRBJ2-5; TRBD2 is a possible D gene (6 bases). CDR1 is SGHVS, CDR2 FQNEAQ, per germline. The V and J ends lost 2 bases and 4 bases respectively, with 11 bases between them. This CDR3 has 14 residues. The CDR3: CASSLRRDGETQYF. The CDR3 DNA reads TGTGCCAGCAGCTTAAGGCGGGACGGAGAGACCCAGTACTTC. Full variable domain (missing parts from reference TRBV7-8 and TRBJ2-5): GAGVSQSPRYKVAKRGQDVALRCDPISGHVSLFWYQQALGQGPEFLTYFQNEAQLDKSGLPSDRFFAERPEGSVSTLKIQRTQQEDSAVYLCASSLRRDGETQYFGPGTRLLVL.

V and J are TRBV19 and TRBJ2-7; D is uncertain. Between the trimmed V and J ends, which lost 2 bases and 3 bases, there was a span of 8 bases. Germline assignment: CDR1 LNHDA and CDR2 SQIVND (reference sequence). The CDR3 spans 13 residues. The CDR3 coding sequence is TGTGCCAGTAGTATAAGCACTTTCTACGAGCAGTACTTC. Protein: CASSISTFYEQYF.

This clone appeared a few times. The V and J genes are TRBV25-1 and TRBJ1-1; D is ambiguous. This CDR3 is 13 amino acids long. Germline-derived CDR1 and CDR2 are MGHDK and SYGVNS. The ends were cut back, 7 bases at V and 1 base at J, with 10 bases in the middle. The CDR3 bases are TGTGCCAGCAAACCTGCGGGGAACACTGAAGCTTTCTTT. Translating it yields CASKPAGNTEAFF.

The gene calls are TRBV7-9 and TRBJ1-1, with no clear D. The CDR3 is made up of 15 amino acids. Germline CDR1 SEHNR, CDR2 FQNEAQ (reference sequence). V lost 1 base and J 4 bases, leaving 13 bases between the germline ends. The CDR3 nucleotides read TGTGCCAGCAGCTTAGTAATTGTAGATATCACTGAAGCTTTCTTT. It translates to CASSLVIVDITEAFF.

The chain has TRBV7-7 and TRBJ2-3; 15 bases align to TRBD2. The CDR3 has 14 residues. Germline lookup yields CDR1 SSHAT and CDR2 FNYEAQ (reference sequence). The V gene end was trimmed by 4 bases and the J gene end by 8 bases; junction bases not matched to a gene: 1. The CDR3 region is CASSSGLAGGTQYF. The CDR3 nucleotides are TGTGCCAGCAGCTCGGGACTAGCGGGGGGTACGCAGTATTTT. The full variable domain, with the rest looked up from reference TRBV7-7 and TRBJ2-3, is GAGVSQSPRYKVTKRGQDVTLRCDPISSHATLYWYQQALGQGPEFLTYFNYEAQPDKSGLPSDRFSAERPEGSISTLTIQRTEQRDSAMYRCASSSGLAGGTQYFGPGTRLTVL.

The chain is built from TRBV10-2 and TRBJ2-1, with D unclear. The CDR3 has 15 residues. The germline V and J ends were trimmed by 6 bases and 4 bases, with 16 bases remaining between them. Germline CDR1 and CDR2: WSHSY and SAAADI. CDR3: CASRPLVTEYNEQFF. CDR3 nucleotide sequence: TGCGCCAGCAGACCCCTAGTGACGGAGTACAATGAGCAGTTCTTC.

The chain combines TRBV5-1 with TRBJ1-1, with D maybe TRBD1 (5 bases). V was cut by 4 bases and J by 4 bases, with 11 bases left in between. CDR3 length: 13 residues. Germline CDR1 SGHRS, CDR2 YFSETQ. The CDR3 region has the DNA TGCGCCAGCAGCGCGGGGGGGGTCACTGAAGCTTTCTTT. Translated, it gives CASSAGGVTEAFF.

The rearrangement links TRBV28 to TRBJ1-5; D perhaps matches TRBD1 (5 bases). Germline loops: CDR1 MDHEN, CDR2 SYDVKM. CDR3 length: 13 amino acids. V lost 8 bases, J lost 3 bases, and 11 bases lay in between. The CDR3, as DNA: TGTGCCAGCGGGTGGGGGGACAATCAGCCCCAGCATTTT. This gives the protein CASGWGDNQPQHF.

This chain joins TRBV29-1 and TRBJ2-7, with 9 bases aligning to TRBD2. Per germline, CDR1 SQVTM and CDR2 ANQGSEA. The CDR3 contains 13 residues. Unmatched junction bases numbered 5, after V lost 2 bases and J lost 6 bases. The CDR3 bases are TGCAGCGTTGAAACAGCGGGAGGAGGCGAGCAGTACTTC. Amino acid sequence: CSVETAGGGEQYF.

CDR3 protein: CASSLGQVSNYGYTF. The CDR3 bases are TGCGCCAGCAGCTTAGGACAGGTTTCTAACTATGGCTACACCTTC. J is TRBJ1-2 and V is TRBV5-1, with 7 bases aligning to TRBD1. The germline CDR1 and CDR2 sequences are SGHRS and YFSETQ. The CDR3 loop spans 15 amino acids. V lost 2 bases, J lost 0 bases, and 4 bases stayed unmatched.

The sample holds a few counts of this clone. J is TRBJ1-1 and V is TRBV27; 10 bases are shared with TRBD1. J gave up 4 bases and V 4 bases, and 3 bases lay outside the gene matches. Germline assignment: CDR1 MNHEY and CDR2 SMNVEV (reference sequence). The CDR3 extends over 14 amino acids. CDR3 loop: CASSWGTGATEAFF. The DNA of the CDR3 is TGTGCCAGCAGTTGGGGGACAGGGGCCACTGAAGCTTTCTTT.

The gene calls are TRBV7-2 and TRBJ2-7; 7 nucleotides line up with TRBD1. This CDR3 is 14 amino acids long. In germline, CDR1 is SGHTA, CDR2 FQGNSA. Losses at the gene ends were 5 bases for V and 2 bases for J; bases not matched to a gene: 6. This chain's CDR3 is CASSPRTGAYEQYF. Here the CDR3 DNA reads TGTGCCAGCAGCCCCCGTACAGGGGCCTACGAGCAGTACTTC.

The rearrangement joins TRBV4-1 to TRBJ1-5; tentatively, D is TRBD1 (6 bases). Germline assignment: CDR1 MGHRA and CDR2 YSYEKL. The V end was cut by 3 bases, the J end by 7 bases, with 16 bases between. This CDR3 is 15 amino acids long. CDR3 loop: CASSHPAGVRQPQHF. CDR3 bases: TGCGCCAGCAGCCATCCTGCAGGGGTACGGCAGCCCCAGCATTTT.

The J gene is TRBJ1-1, the V gene TRBV7-9, with D perhaps matching TRBD1 (5 bases). This CDR3 region has 14 residues. V dropped 1 base and J dropped 3 bases, with 9 bases sitting between them. CDR1 and CDR2 from the germline V gene are SEHNR and FQNEAQ (reference sequence). The chain's CDR3 is CASSLEGAHTEAFF. The CDR3 DNA sequence: TGTGCCAGCAGCTTAGAAGGGGCACACACTGAAGCTTTCTTT.

The chain joins TRBV7-9 to TRBJ1-3; a possible D gene is TRBD1 (5 bases). The V gene's germline CDR1 is SEHNR and CDR2 FQNEAQ (reference sequence). Deletions cut 7 bases from V and 9 bases from J, with 10 bases between. This CDR3 has 11 residues. The CDR3 spells CASTLGPTIYF. CDR3 DNA sequence: TGTGCCAGCACCCTGGGGCCCACCATATATTTT.

The chain couples TRBV10-3 to TRBJ2-1, with D perhaps TRBD2 (6 bases). There are 12 residues in the CDR3. The germline V gene encodes CDR1 ENHRY and CDR2 SYGVKD. V was pared by 7 bases and J by 6 bases, with 10 bases between. The CDR3 DNA follows: TGTGCCATCACCCGGGGAGGCAATGAGCAGTTCTTC. Its translation is CAITRGGNEQFF.

The chain employs TRBV27 and TRBJ1-1; unclear D gene. There are 13 residues in the CDR3. Germline V gives CDR1 MNHEY, CDR2 SMNVEV (reference sequence). The V gene lost 7 bases and the J gene lost 0 bases, with 9 bases spanning the gap. For the CDR3, the DNA is TGTGCCAGCACTGGAGGGTTGAACACTGAAGCTTTCTTT. This translates into CASTGGLNTEAFF.

The rearrangement joins TRBV6-5 to TRBJ1-2; D perhaps matches TRBD1 (6 bases). Germline CDR1 and CDR2: MNHEY and SVGAGI. The CDR3 consists of 13 residues. V lost 6 bases to trimming and J lost 7 bases, with 15 bases between them. For the CDR3, the DNA is TGTGCCAGCAGGACGCCAGGGGCTCGTGGCTACACCTTC. Its protein is CASRTPGARGYTF.

The table lists this clone with a count of one. The chain carries TRBV28 and TRBJ1-5; no definite D call. The CDR3 consists of 13 residues. The V gene lost 5 bases and the J gene lost 3 bases, with 8 bases spanning the gap. Germline V lookup: CDR1 MDHEN, CDR2 SYDVKM. CDR3 DNA sequence: TGTGCCAGCAGTCGGGAATTCAATCAGCCCCAGCATTTT. Translated, it gives CASSREFNQPQHF.

V is TRBV7-2 and J is TRBJ2-2; the D is unclear. The CDR3 is 14 amino acids. Germline loops: CDR1 SGHTA, CDR2 FQGNSA. Trimming left V 3 bases short and J 3 bases short, with 8 bases between. The CDR3: CASSFSLDTGELFF. CDR3 DNA: TGTGCCAGCAGCTTTAGTCTTGACACCGGGGAGCTGTTTTTT.

The rearrangement uses TRBV2 and TRBJ1-2, with 8 bases lining up with TRBD1. This CDR3 contains 12 residues. Germline trimming cut 6 bases from V and 7 bases from J; bases unmatched to any gene: 4. Looked up from germline, CDR1 is SNHLY and CDR2 is FYNNEI. This CDR3 is CASSGDRGGYTF. CDR3 in DNA: TGTGCCAGCAGCGGCGACAGGGGTGGCTACACCTTC.

The sample holds one count of this clone. This chain joins TRBV28 and TRBJ1-5; D not resolved. Per germline, CDR1 MDHEN and CDR2 SYDVKM. The V end was cut by 5 bases, the J end by 5 bases, with 13 bases between. The CDR3 contains 14 residues. CDR3 bases: TGTGCCAGCAGTCCAGAGGGCTGGCATCAGCCCCAGCATTTT. This codes for CASSPEGWHQPQHF.

This chain connects TRBV4-1 to TRBJ2-7; D possibly corresponds to TRBD2 (7 bases). Germline lookup yields CDR1 MGHRA and CDR2 YSYEKL. Between the trimmed V and J ends, which lost 4 bases and 6 bases, there was a span of 22 bases. The CDR3 extends over 16 amino acids. CDR3 region: CASSLASGGFGSEQYF. Here the CDR3 DNA reads TGCGCCAGCAGCCTAGCATCGGGGGGCTTTGGGTCCGAGCAGTACTTC.

J is TRBJ2-7 and V is TRBV7-2, with 8 bases fitting TRBD1. The germline CDR1 and CDR2 sequences are SGHTA and FQGNSA. With V trimmed by 3 bases and J by 3 bases, 4 bases remained unmatched. There are 14 residues in the CDR3. CDR3 sequence: CASSFPGGYYEQYF. The CDR3 region has the DNA TGTGCCAGCAGCTTTCCAGGGGGCTACTACGAGCAGTACTTC.

V and J are TRBV5-1 and TRBJ2-5, with TRBD1 identical over 8 bases. Germline V gives CDR1 SGHRS, CDR2 YFSETQ. With 4 bases clipped from V and 4 bases from J, the junction kept 9 bases outside the gene matches. This CDR3 has 15 residues. The chain's CDR3 is CASSPPGQVRETQYF. The CDR3 coding sequence is TGCGCCAGCAGCCCACCGGGACAGGTAAGAGAGACCCAGTACTTC.